These T cell receptor beta chains were read from a single sample in a study of control samples from healthy donors and cancer patients. Libraries were prepared by immunoSEQ multiplex PCR; TCRdb keeps only in-frame clonotypes and omits some of them. This sample has 150,000 to 200,000 clones, with roughly 94% found just once. The sequencing input was blood. Receptors originate from a young woman in good health. The CDR3 runs from the conserved cysteine through the conserved F or W. The D gene is left open where the match is weak. A row's size may be missing; if present it is once, few, many or a size class.

J,D,size,V,CDR3,DNA
TRBJ2-7,TRBD2,-,TRBV7-2,CASSSGSSGPSEQYF,TGTGCCAGCAGCTCTGGATCTAGCGGACCCAGCGAGCAGTACTTC
TRBJ1-2,-,-,TRBV28,CASGSIDRIYGYTF,TGTGCCAGCGGCTCGATCGACAGAATATATGGCTACACCTTC
TRBJ1-2,-,-,TRBV15,CATSREQLYTF,TGTGCCACCAGCAGGGAACAGCTCTACACCTTC
TRBJ1-2,-,-,TRBV3-1/TRBV3-2,CASTPGAGANYGYTF,TGTGCCAGCACCCCTGGGGCGGGAGCTAACTATGGCTACACCTTC
TRBJ1-1,-,-,TRBV13,CASSLAAEAFF,TGTGCCAGCAGCTTAGCGGCTGAAGCTTTCTTT
TRBJ1-2,TRBD1,-,TRBV29-1,CSVDRDRERRNYGYTF,TGCAGCGTTGACCGGGACAGGGAAAGGCGTAACTATGGCTACACCTTC
TRBJ2-5,-,-,TRBV7-2,CASSLNRIQETQYF,TGTGCCAGCAGCTTGAACAGGATTCAAGAGACCCAGTACTTC
TRBJ1-5,-,-,TRBV18,CASSPPGPRNQPQHF,TGTGCCAGCTCGCCCCCAGGTCCCCGCAATCAGCCCCAGCATTTT
TRBJ1-5,TRBD1,few,TRBV6-6,CASSYSGQGGFRPQHF,TGTGCCAGCAGTTACTCGGGACAGGGGGGATTTCGGCCCCAGCATTTT
TRBJ1-1,-,-,TRBV7-3,CASSMTPPGTEAFF,TGTGCCAGCAGTATGACTCCCCCTGGGACTGAAGCTTTCTTT
TRBJ2-7,TRBD1,-,TRBV5-1,CASTTDRDPYEQYF,TGCGCCAGCACTACGGACAGGGACCCCTACGAGCAGTACTTC
TRBJ1-3,TRBD1,-,TRBV5-4,CASSLQGVNTIYF,TGTGCCAGCAGCTTGCAGGGGGTAAACACCATATATTTT
TRBJ1-4,-,-,TRBV5-4,CASSLVGTEKLFF,TGTGCCAGCAGCTTGGTGGGGACTGAAAAACTGTTTTTT
TRBJ1-5,-,-,TRBV6-5,CASSYNYRDTHQPQHF,TGTGCCAGCAGTTATAATTACCGGGACACCCATCAGCCCCAGCATTTT
TRBJ2-2,TRBD2,few,TRBV2,CASSGVTSGTGELFF,TGTGCCAGCAGTGGAGTAACTAGCGGGACCGGGGAGCTGTTTTTT
TRBJ1-5,-,-,TRBV13,CASSWGIGPQHF,TGTGCCAGCAGCTGGGGAATTGGGCCCCAGCATTTT
TRBJ1-3,-,-,TRBV18,CASSPASLGNTIYF,TGTGCCAGCTCACCGGCCAGTCTTGGAAACACCATATATTTT
TRBJ2-1,TRBD2,-,TRBV5-4,CASKSAGVSEQFF,TGTGCCAGCAAATCAGCGGGAGTTAGTGAGCAGTTCTTC
TRBJ2-1,TRBD2,-,TRBV7-2,CASSYSGSGNEQFF,TGTGCCAGCAGCTATAGCGGGAGCGGCAATGAGCAGTTCTTC
TRBJ1-1,TRBD1,-,TRBV7-8,CASSSDRDRGNTEAFF,TGTGCCAGCAGCTCAGACCGGGACAGGGGTAACACTGAAGCTTTCTTT
TRBJ1-2,-,-,TRBV5-1,CASSLEGGDGYTF,TGCGCCAGCAGCTTGGAGGGTGGGGACGGCTACACCTTC
TRBJ1-5,-,-,TRBV19,CASSIRHVTGFTSRSNQPQHF,TGTGCCAGTAGTATTCGGCACGTTACAGGGTTTACCTCGAGGAGCAATCAGCCCCAGCATTTT
TRBJ2-1,TRBD1,-,TRBV4-1,CASSRTTGQTYNEQFF,TGCGCCAGCAGCCGCACTACGGGACAGACTTACAATGAGCAGTTCTTC
TRBJ2-3,TRBD2,-,TRBV6-2/TRBV6-3,CASSYSASGTGLDTQYF,TGTGCCAGCAGTTACTCAGCTAGCGGGACGGGTTTAGATACGCAGTATTTT
TRBJ2-5,-,-,TRBV5-4,CASSLGPQETQYF,TGTGCCAGCAGCTTAGGGCCCCAAGAGACCCAGTACTTC
TRBJ1-2,-,-,TRBV3-1/TRBV3-2,CASSQGEGTRGYTF,TGTGCCAGCAGCCAGGGGGAGGGAACAAGGGGCTACACCTTC
TRBJ1-5,-,-,TRBV28,CASIFMGNNQPQHF,TGTGCCAGCATCTTCATGGGGAACAATCAGCCCCAGCATTTT
TRBJ1-4,-,few,TRBV28,CASSESGSQVEKLFF,TGTGCCAGCAGCGAATCGGGGTCTCAAGTCGAAAAACTGTTTTTT
TRBJ1-2,TRBD1,once,TRBV9,CASSEGSGTAWAYGYTF,TGTGCCAGCAGCGAGGGATCCGGGACAGCTTGGGCTTATGGCTACACCTTC
TRBJ2-7,-,-,TRBV18,CASQPGGTTYEQYF,TGTGCCAGCCAGCCCGGCGGGACCACCTACGAGCAGTACTTC
TRBJ1-5,-,-,TRBV27,CASSLSRRNQPQHF,TGTGCCAGCAGTTTATCTAGGCGCAATCAGCCCCAGCATTTT
TRBJ1-5,-,-,TRBV23-1,CASSCNQPQHF,TGCGCCAGCAGTTGCAATCAGCCCCAGCATTTT
TRBJ1-2,-,-,TRBV9,CASSVAVQPYGYTF,TGTGCCAGCAGCGTAGCTGTACAACCCTATGGCTACACCTTC
TRBJ1-5,-,-,TRBV4-2,CASSLHEGRSSQPQHF,TGTGCCAGCAGTCTCCATGAGGGCAGATCGAGTCAGCCCCAGCATTTT
TRBJ2-1,TRBD1,-,TRBV7-2,CASSTPGGAFYEQFF,TGTGCCAGCAGCACCCCAGGGGGCGCTTTCTATGAGCAGTTCTTC
TRBJ1-1,TRBD1,-,TRBV18,CASSPRDRGGTEAFF,TGTGCCAGCTCACCGCGGGACAGGGGAGGTACTGAAGCTTTCTTT
TRBJ1-5,TRBD1,once,TRBV5-1,CASSLGQGSNQPQHF,TGCGCCAGCAGCTTGGGACAGGGGAGCAATCAGCCCCAGCATTTT
TRBJ2-7,-,-,TRBV10-3,CATSTEGTRYEQYF,TGTGCCACCAGTACTGAGGGAACCCGCTACGAGCAGTACTTC
TRBJ2-4,-,-,TRBV29-1,CSAANLTAKNIQYF,TGCAGCGCCGCCAATCTGACAGCCAAAAACATTCAGTACTTC
TRBJ1-5,-,-,TRBV6-2/TRBV6-3,CASSTRGSNQPQHF,TGTGCCAGCAGTACTAGGGGAAGCAATCAGCCCCAGCATTTT
TRBJ2-3,-,-,TRBV7-2,CASSLQTGLMDTQYF,TGTGCCAGCAGCTTACAGACTGGTTTAATGGATACGCAGTATTTT
TRBJ1-4,-,-,TRBV6-2/TRBV6-3,CASSYIAGQLFF,TGTGCCAGCAGTTACATCGCAGGTCAACTGTTTTTT
TRBJ1-3,TRBD1,-,TRBV6-2/TRBV6-3,CASSYSANGTGDGGNTIYF,TGTGCCAGCAGTTACTCGGCCAACGGGACAGGGGATGGAGGAAACACCATATATTTT
TRBJ1-2,-,-,TRBV3-1/TRBV3-2,CASSRGESGYGYTF,TGTGCCAGCAGCCGAGGAGAGTCGGGCTATGGCTACACCTTC
TRBJ1-3,-,-,TRBV5-1,CASSSGTSSGNTIYF,TGCGCCAGCAGCTCCGGGACCAGCTCTGGAAACACCATATATTTT
TRBJ2-3,TRBD2,-,TRBV15,CATSRERLAGADTQYF,TGTGCCACCAGCAGAGAAAGGCTAGCGGGAGCAGATACGCAGTATTTT
TRBJ1-6,TRBD1,-,TRBV6-1,CASSSDRGNSPLHF,TGTGCCAGCAGCAGTGACAGGGGGAATTCACCCCTCCACTTT
TRBJ2-3,TRBD2,-,TRBV7-2,CASSLGLGAGGHGDTQYF,TGTGCCAGCAGCTTAGGTCTCGGAGCGGGGGGGCATGGGGATACGCAGTATTTT
TRBJ1-1,-,-,TRBV6-4,CASSRSGLDNTEAFF,TGTGCCAGCTCAAGGTCCGGGTTGGATAACACTGAAGCTTTCTTT
TRBJ1-5,-,once,TRBV19,CASRGHQPSNQPQHF,TGTGCCAGCAGAGGACACCAGCCTTCCAATCAGCCCCAGCATTTT
TRBJ2-7,-,-,TRBV5-8,CASSLSLGTYEQYF,TGTGCCAGCAGCTTGTCACTAGGAACCTACGAGCAGTACTTC
TRBJ1-2,-,once,TRBV7-2,CASSLGQSYGYTF,TGTGCCAGCAGTTTGGGGCAGTCCTATGGCTACACCTTC
TRBJ1-5,-,-,TRBV6-5,CASSPEYSNQPQHF,TGTGCCAGCAGTCCCGAATATAGCAATCAGCCCCAGCATTTT
TRBJ1-5,-,-,TRBV9,CASSVEGFFNQPQHF,TGTGCCAGCAGCGTAGAAGGGTTCTTCAATCAGCCCCAGCATTTT
TRBJ2-7,-,-,TRBV5-1,CASSLEVFDQQYF,TGCGCCAGCAGCTTGGAGGTCTTTGACCAGCAGTACTTC
TRBJ1-4,-,-,TRBV2,CASSRQGEKLFF,TGTGCCAGCAGTAGGCAGGGTGAAAAACTGTTTTTT
TRBJ2-7,-,few,TRBV11-3,CASSPLGQGFYEQYF,TGTGCCAGCAGCCCCCTGGGGCAGGGATTCTACGAGCAGTACTTC
TRBJ1-2,-,-,TRBV6-1,CASSEEEGRRYGYTF,TGTGCCAGCAGTGAGGAGGAGGGGCGTAGATATGGCTACACCTTC
TRBJ1-2,-,-,TRBV9,CASSVTHRAGYTF,TGTGCCAGCAGCGTCACTCACAGGGCTGGCTACACCTTC
TRBJ1-1,-,-,TRBV19,CASSIDEWEVTEAFF,TGTGCCAGTAGTATCGACGAATGGGAGGTCACTGAAGCTTTCTTT